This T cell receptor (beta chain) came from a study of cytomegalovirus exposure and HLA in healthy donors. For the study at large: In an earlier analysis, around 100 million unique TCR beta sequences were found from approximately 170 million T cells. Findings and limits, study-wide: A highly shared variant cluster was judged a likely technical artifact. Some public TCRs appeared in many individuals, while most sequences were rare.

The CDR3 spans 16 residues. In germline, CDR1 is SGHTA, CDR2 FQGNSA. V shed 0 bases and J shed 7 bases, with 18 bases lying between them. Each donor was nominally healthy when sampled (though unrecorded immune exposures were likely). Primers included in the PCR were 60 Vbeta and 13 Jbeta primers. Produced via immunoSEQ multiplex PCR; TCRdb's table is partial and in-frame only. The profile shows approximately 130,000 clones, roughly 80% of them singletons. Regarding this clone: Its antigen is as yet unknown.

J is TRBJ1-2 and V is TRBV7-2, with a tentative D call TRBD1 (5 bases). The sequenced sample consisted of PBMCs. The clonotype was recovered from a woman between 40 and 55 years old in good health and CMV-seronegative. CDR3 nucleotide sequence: TGTGCCAGCAGCTTAGCAGGGGTCAACGGAATGGGTGGCTACACCTTC. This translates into CASSLAGVNGMGGYTF.